What follows are 24 T cell receptor beta chains derived from one specimen sequenced in a study of cytomegalovirus exposure and HLA in healthy donors. The PCR employed 60 Vbeta primers together with 13 Jbeta primers. TCRdb's table, derived via immunoSEQ multiplex PCR, lists solely in-frame clones and lacks some. The table has over 150,000 clones, 65% to 85% seen once. The sequencing sample was made of PBMCs. The receptors were sampled from a woman aged 40 to 49 in good health and CMV-seropositive.

The table lists this clone with a few counts. The chain couples TRBV5-1 to TRBJ1-2; TRBD1 might be the D (5 bases). The CDR3 spans 15 residues. The V end lost 0 bases, the J end lost 8 bases, and 17 bases lay between the germline ends. CDR1 and CDR2 (germline): SGHRS, YFSETQ. The CDR3 region has the DNA TGCGCCAGCAGCTTGGACGCAGGGTTGAGAGGAGGCTACACCTTC. It encodes CASSLDAGLRGGYTF.

V is TRBV7-2 and J is TRBJ1-5, with D possibly being TRBD1 (5 bases). The V end was cut by 2 bases, the J end by 4 bases, with 15 bases between. The CDR3 loop spans 16 amino acids. Germline V lookup: CDR1 SGHTA, CDR2 FQGNSA. The DNA of the CDR3 is TGTGCCAGCAGCTTAAAGGGGCGGGGGATTAATCAGCCCCAGCATTTT. The encoded protein is CASSLKGRGINQPQHF.

The V call is TRBV18, the J call TRBJ2-2, with D perhaps TRBD1 (6 bases). Looked up from germline, CDR1 is KGHSH and CDR2 is LQKENI. The CDR3 is 16 amino acids. With 1 base removed from V and 6 bases from J, the gap between germline ends came to 15 bases. The CDR3 spells CASSPRSGAGAGELFF. CDR3 in DNA: TGTGCCAGCTCACCACGATCAGGCGCAGGGGCCGGGGAGCTGTTTTTT.

The rearrangement uses TRBV7-2 and TRBJ2-1; 8 bases agree with TRBD1. The J segment lost 9 bases and the V segment lost 4 bases, leaving 11 bases of the junction unmatched. The V gene's germline CDR1 is SGHTA and CDR2 FQGNSA. This CDR3 is built from 15 residues. DNA of the CDR3: TGTGCCAGCAGCTCCGGACAGGGATATCCCCCTGAGCAGTTCTTC. It encodes CASSSGQGYPPEQFF.

The chain combines TRBV7-2 with TRBJ1-6; 9 bases match TRBD1. The ends lost 1 base at V and 9 bases at J; junction bases unmatched: 10. Looked up from germline, CDR1 is SGHTA and CDR2 is FQGNSA. The CDR3 totals 17 residues. CDR3 nucleotide sequence: TGTGCCAGCAGCTTAGGGGGCCCGGGACAGGGACCTTCACCCCTCCACTTT. It specifies CASSLGGPGQGPSPLHF.

The chain uses TRBV5-1 and TRBJ2-5; D is perhaps TRBD1 (5 bases). The V end lost 0 bases, the J end lost 5 bases, and 14 bases lay between the germline ends. This CDR3 spans 15 amino acids. The germline gives CDR1 SGHRS, CDR2 YFSETQ. CDR3 DNA: TGCGCCAGCAGCTTGGAGGGAAGACAGTGGGAGACCCAGTACTTC. Encoded protein: CASSLEGRQWETQYF.

The table lists this clone with a count of one. The rearrangement uses TRBV9 and TRBJ2-1; 12 nucleotides line up with TRBD2. There are 19 residues in the CDR3. Germline V CDR1 and CDR2: SGDLS, YYNGEE. The V segment lost 4 bases and the J segment 0 bases; nucleotides outside the gene matches: 11. In DNA, the CDR3 is TGTGCCAGCAGCCCAGCGACTAGCGGGGGCTTGAGCTCCTACAATGAGCAGTTCTTC. It is translated as CASSPATSGGLSSYNEQFF. The full variable domain, rest sourced from reference TRBV9 and TRBJ2-1, is DSGVTQTPKHLITATGQRVTLRCSPRSGDLSVYWYQQSLDQGLQFLIQYYNGEERAKGNILERFSAQQFPDLHSELNLSSLELGDSALYFCASSPATSGGLSSYNEQFFGPGTRLTVL.

The rearrangement uses TRBV25-1 and TRBJ2-1; TRBD1 is a possible D gene (6 bases). The CDR3 runs to 15 residues. V lost 8 bases and J 1 base, leaving 15 bases between the germline ends. Germline-derived CDR1 and CDR2 are MGHDK and SYGVNS. CDR3 sequence (DNA): TGTGCCAGCGGGGACACCAATCCTTCCTACAATGAGCAGTTCTTC. Translated, it gives CASGDTNPSYNEQFF.

The chain recombines TRBV30 with TRBJ2-4, with 7 bases matching TRBD1. From germline, CDR1 is GTSNPN and CDR2 SVGIG (reference sequence). CDR3 length equals 13 residues. V lost 1 base to trimming and J lost 7 bases; unmatched junction nucleotides: 4. The CDR3 DNA is TGTGCCTGGAGTGGGGACAGAGGGAACATTCAGTACTTC. Encoded protein: CAWSGDRGNIQYF.

The rearrangement uses TRBV19 and TRBJ2-7; the match to TRBD1 covers 9 bases. V dropped 6 bases and J dropped 7; count of bases not matched to a gene: 7. CDR1 is LNHDA, CDR2 SQIVND, per germline (reference sequence). This CDR3 spans 13 amino acids. The CDR3 loop reads CASSPTGGREQYF. CDR3 sequence (DNA): TGTGCCAGTAGCCCGACAGGGGGAAGGGAGCAGTACTTC.

The CDR3 sequence is CASSPGSGVQETQYF. The CDR3 DNA reads TGTGCCAGCAGCCCCGGTTCAGGGGTTCAAGAGACCCAGTACTTC. V usage is TRBV5-8 and J usage is TRBJ2-5; TRBD1 might be the D (6 bases). The germline gives CDR1 SGHTS, CDR2 YDEGEE. Trimming cost V 4 bases and J 2 bases, with 15 bases left between them. This CDR3 comprises 15 residues.

The genes are TRBV2 and TRBJ2-2, with 7 bases aligning to TRBD2. The CDR3 is 15 amino acids. V shed 6 bases and J 1 base; nucleotides not matched to a gene: 5. Germline V gene data show CDR1 as SNHLY and CDR2 as FYNNEI. CDR3: CASRYERENTGELFF. CDR3 DNA sequence: TGTGCCAGCAGGTATGAGCGGGAGAACACCGGGGAGCTGTTTTTT. The full variable domain, with the rest looked up from reference TRBV2 and TRBJ2-2, is EPEVTQTPSHQVTQMGQEVILRCVPISNHLYFYWYRQILGQKVEFLVSFYNNEISEKSEIFDDQFSVERPDGSNFTLKIRSTKLEDSAMYFCASRYERENTGELFFGEGSRLTVL.

The chain carries TRBV7-2 and TRBJ2-5; 8 positions agree with TRBD2. This CDR3 is built from 14 residues. CDR1 is SGHTA, CDR2 FQGNSA, per germline. The J segment lost 4 bases and the V segment lost 5 bases, leaving 6 bases of the junction unmatched. CDR3 region: CASSPGAGGETQYF. In nucleotides, the CDR3 is TGTGCCAGCAGCCCTGGGGCGGGGGGAGAGACCCAGTACTTC.

This chain connects TRBV7-9 to TRBJ1-2; TRBD1 matches at 12 bases. The CDR3 sequence is 17 residues long. Germline CDR1 and CDR2: SEHNR and FQNEAQ (reference sequence). With 5 bases clipped from V and 8 bases from J, the junction kept 15 bases outside the gene matches. The CDR3 DNA sequence: TGTGCCAGCAGCGTACCGGGACAGGGGGCCTCCCTCCGGGGCTACACCTTC. Translating it yields CASSVPGQGASLRGYTF. The complete variable domain, with remaining parts taken from reference TRBV7-9 and TRBJ1-2, reads DTGVSQNPRHKITKRGQNVTFRCDPISEHNRLYWYRQTLGQGPEFLTYFQNEAQLEKSRLLSDRFSAERPKGSFSTLEIQRTEQGDSAMYLCASSVPGQGASLRGYTFGSGTRLTVV.

This clone has a single count. The chain has TRBV5-1 and TRBJ2-7, with D possibly TRBD1 on 5 matching bases. V lost 0 bases and J 7 bases, leaving 11 bases between the germline ends. This CDR3 region has 13 residues. Germline CDR1 reads SGHRS; CDR2 reads YFSETQ. The CDR3 DNA follows: TGCGCCAGCAGCTTGGGGACGCCAGGGGAGCAGTACTTC. This encodes CASSLGTPGEQYF.

V is TRBV28 and J is TRBJ2-3; 8 bases agree with TRBD1. V was pared by 5 bases and J by 5 bases, with 12 bases of the junction left unmatched. Germline V gene sequence: CDR1 MDHEN, CDR2 SYDVKM. CDR3 size: 16 residues. The CDR3 DNA is TGTGCCAGCAGTCCCTCAACCCGGACAGGGATAGATACGCAGTATTTT. Its translation is CASSPSTRTGIDTQYF.

The chain uses TRBV6-5 and TRBJ2-7; 10 bases map to TRBD2. Germline-derived CDR1 and CDR2 are MNHEY and SVGAGI. V lost 2 bases and J lost 3; bases outside the gene matches: 4. CDR3 length equals 15 residues. CDR3 DNA: TGTGCCAGCAGTTACGGGGTAGCGGGGGGCTACGAGCAGTACTTC. Translating it yields CASSYGVAGGYEQYF.

V is TRBV4-3 and J is TRBJ1-4; 9 bases are a match to TRBD1. This CDR3 has 15 amino acids. The junction had 6 bases not matched to a gene; V was cut back by 4 bases and J by 6 bases. The germline V gene encodes CDR1 LGHNA and CDR2 YSLEER. In nucleotides, the CDR3 is TGCGCCAGCAGCCGACAGGACAGGGGTGATGAAAAACTGTTTTTT. It yields the protein CASSRQDRGDEKLFF.

The chain employs TRBV11-3 and TRBJ2-1, with a tentative D call TRBD2 (6 bases). Germline V gene sequence: CDR1 SGHNT, CDR2 YENEEA. The CDR3 length is 17 residues. V lost 1 base, J lost 7 bases, and 20 bases lay in between. The CDR3 DNA sequence: TGTGCCAGCAGCTTAGGGGCAAGGCGGGCCGGGGGTAATGAGCAGTTCTTC. It encodes CASSLGARRAGGNEQFF.

V usage is TRBV6-5 and J usage is TRBJ2-7, with D tentatively TRBD2 (6 bases). This CDR3 region has 15 residues. Germline CDR1 reads MNHEY; CDR2 reads SVGAGI. V gave up 5 bases and J gave up 1 base, with 15 bases separating them. CDR3 residues: CASSGPGVGSYEQYF. CDR3 DNA sequence: TGTGCCAGCAGTGGCCCGGGGGTAGGTTCCTACGAGCAGTACTTC.

V usage is TRBV19 and J usage is TRBJ1-6; D ambiguous. The germline gives CDR1 LNHDA, CDR2 SQIVND (reference sequence). This CDR3 is 15 amino acids long. Trimming cost V 6 bases and J 6 bases, with 15 bases left between them. The CDR3 protein is CASRISGSFNSPLHF. Here the CDR3 DNA reads TGTGCCAGTAGGATTTCCGGGTCGTTTAATTCACCCCTCCACTTT.

This clone has a single count. The chain's CDR3 is CASSIGGVQETQYF. The DNA for the CDR3 is TGTGCCAGTAGTATTGGGGGGGTCCAAGAGACCCAGTACTTC. The chain recombines TRBV19 with TRBJ2-5, with 7 bases matching TRBD2. Germline V gene data show CDR1 as LNHDA and CDR2 as SQIVND (reference sequence). V dropped 3 bases and J dropped 1; count of bases not matched to a gene: 2. The CDR3 runs to 14 residues. The variable domain in full, completed from reference TRBV19 and TRBJ2-5, reads DGGITQSPKYLFRKEGQNVTLSCEQNLNHDAMYWYRQDPGQGLRLIYYSQIVNDFQKGDIAEGYSVSREKKESFPLTVTSAQKNPTAFYLCASSIGGVQETQYFGPGTRLLVL.

The chain employs TRBV9 and TRBJ1-2, with 8 nucleotides matching TRBD1. With 3 bases clipped from V and 3 bases from J, the junction kept 7 bases outside the gene matches. The CDR3 loop spans 15 amino acids. Germline assignment: CDR1 SGDLS and CDR2 YYNGEE. CDR3 in amino acids: CASSERQGNHYGYTF. The CDR3, as DNA: TGTGCCAGCAGCGAGAGACAGGGGAACCACTATGGCTACACCTTC.

The chain uses TRBV28 and TRBJ1-1; possibly TRBD1 for D (6 bases). V lost 6 bases and J 6 bases, leaving 11 bases between the germline ends. CDR3 size: 12 residues. Germline V gene data show CDR1 as MDHEN and CDR2 as SYDVKM. CDR3 region: CASSPGVSEAFF. The CDR3 nucleotides are TGTGCCAGCAGCCCAGGGGTTTCTGAAGCTTTCTTT.